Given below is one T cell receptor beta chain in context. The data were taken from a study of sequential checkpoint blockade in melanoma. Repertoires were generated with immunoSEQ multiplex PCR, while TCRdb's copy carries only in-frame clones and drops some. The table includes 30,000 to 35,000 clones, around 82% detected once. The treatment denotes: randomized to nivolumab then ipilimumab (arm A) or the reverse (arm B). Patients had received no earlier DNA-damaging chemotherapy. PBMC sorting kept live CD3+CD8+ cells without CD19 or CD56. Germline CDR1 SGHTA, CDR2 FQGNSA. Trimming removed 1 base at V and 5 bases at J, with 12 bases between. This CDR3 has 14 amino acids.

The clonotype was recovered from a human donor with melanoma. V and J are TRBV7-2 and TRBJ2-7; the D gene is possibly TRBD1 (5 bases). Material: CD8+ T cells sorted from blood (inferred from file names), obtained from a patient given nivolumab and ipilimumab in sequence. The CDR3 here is CASSLGLGANEQYF. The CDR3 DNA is TGTGCCAGCAGCTTAGGTTTAGGGGCGAACGAGCAGTACTTC. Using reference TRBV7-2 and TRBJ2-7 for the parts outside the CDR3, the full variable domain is GAGVSQSPSNKVTEKGKDVELRCDPISGHTALYWYRQSLGQGLEFLIYFQGNSAPDKSGLPSDRFSAERTGGSVSTLTIQRTQQEDSAVYLCASSLGLGANEQYFGPGTRLTVT.